The 14 T cell receptor beta chains listed next were all sequenced from one sample in a study of CD8+ T cells in alopecia areata listed by TCRdb under 2018. Libraries were constructed by the immunoSEQ multiplex PCR assay. RNA was extracted from all samples and reverse transcribed into cDNA, which served as template for TCR sequencing. TCRdb's version of the immuneACCESS table is confined to in-frame rearrangements and falls short of the full clone set. An unresolved V gene accounts for under half of the shortfall where checked; the remainder is of unknown origin. Here the sample has approximately 150,000 clones; 62% occur a single time. The biggest ten clones account for 30% to 45% of the sample. Sequenced input: CD8+ T cells sorted from blood. These receptors were obtained from a human donor in good health.

The rearrangement uses TRBV2 and TRBJ2-7; 7 positions match TRBD2. The ends lost 7 bases at V and 2 bases at J; junction bases unmatched: 5. Per the germline V gene, CDR1 is SNHLY and CDR2 is FYNNEI. This CDR3 is built from 13 residues. The DNA for the CDR3 is TGTGCCAGCACCACTAGCGATACCTACGAGCAGTACTTC. Its protein is CASTTSDTYEQYF.

This clone was detected a few times. The rearrangement uses TRBV19 and TRBJ2-3; the D is unclear. Germline lookup yields CDR1 LNHDA and CDR2 SQIVND (reference sequence). The CDR3 is 14 amino acids. V was clipped by 3 bases and J by 6 bases, with 13 bases between them. CDR3 sequence: CASSMVLVWDTQYF. The DNA for the CDR3 is TGTGCCAGTAGTATGGTGCTGGTATGGGATACGCAGTATTTT.

In its sample, this clone was seen a few times. The chain is built from TRBV28 and TRBJ1-1; D gene uncertain. CDR1 and CDR2 (germline): MDHEN, SYDVKM. The CDR3 length is 15 residues. V lost 1 base and J lost 4, with 13 bases in between. The CDR3 reads CASSLFPLSRTEAFF. CDR3 in DNA: TGTGCCAGCAGTTTATTTCCCCTCTCCCGCACTGAAGCTTTCTTT. The whole variable domain, filled in from reference TRBV28 and TRBJ1-1, reads DVKVTQSSRYLVKRTGEKVFLECVQDMDHENMFWYRQDPGLGLRLIYFSYDVKMKEKGDIPEGYSVSREKKERFSLILESASTNQTSMYLCASSLFPLSRTEAFFGQGTRLTVV.

This clone came up a few times. Being one base from a much bigger clone, this may be a read error. Other DNA sequences within the sample encode an identical CDR3. The chain couples TRBV4-1 to TRBJ2-7; no firm D call. The CDR3 spans 12 residues. The germline V gene has CDR1 MGHRA and CDR2 YSYEKL. Trimming cost V 1 base and J 6 bases, with 7 bases left between them. CDR3 loop: CASSQARSEQYF. CDR3 coding DNA: TGCGCCAGCAGCCAAGCACGTTCCGAGCAGTACTTC.

This chain joins TRBV7-9 and TRBJ2-1; D uncertain. The V and J ends lost 6 bases and 2 bases respectively, with 14 bases between them. Germline values: CDR1 SEHNR, CDR2 FQNEAQ (reference sequence). This CDR3 has 15 amino acids. The CDR3 sequence is CASRPSAVTYNEQFF. As DNA, the CDR3 is TGTGCCAGCAGGCCCTCGGCGGTAACCTACAATGAGCAGTTCTTC.

V usage is TRBV18 and J usage is TRBJ2-3, with D uncertain. CDR3 size: 16 residues. V lost 6 bases, J lost 2 bases, and 18 bases lay in between. Germline V gene lookup returns CDR1 KGHSH and CDR2 LQKENI. In DNA, the CDR3 is TGTGCCAGCTCCGCAGGAATCCAGCCCAACACAGATACGCAGTATTTT. Amino acid sequence: CASSAGIQPNTDTQYF. The variable domain in full, completed from reference TRBV18 and TRBJ2-3, reads NAGVMQNPRHLVRRRGQEARLRCSPMKGHSHVYWYRQLPEEGLKFMVYLQKENIIDESGMPKERFSAEFPKEGPSILRIQQVVRGDSAAYFCASSAGIQPNTDTQYFGPGTRLTVL.

V gene TRBV10-3 combines with J gene TRBJ2-7; TRBD2 matches 12 bases. Germline V lookup: CDR1 ENHRY, CDR2 SYGVKD. V trimming: 10 bases; J trimming: 5 bases; junction bases outside the gene matches: 9. The CDR3 consists of 14 residues. The CDR3 DNA reads as TGTGCCACCAGGAGTGGGACTAGCGGGCACGAGCAGTACTTC. Translated: CATRSGTSGHEQYF.

The chain uses TRBV19 and TRBJ2-2; weak D call: TRBD1 (5 bases). CDR3 length: 13 residues. Trimming stripped 5 bases from V and 6 bases from J, with 10 bases between. Germline CDR1 is LNHDA and CDR2 is SQIVND (reference sequence). Here the CDR3 reads CASSFQGSGELFF. As DNA, the CDR3 is TGTGCCAGTAGTTTTCAGGGTTCCGGGGAGCTGTTTTTT.

V and J are TRBV25-1 and TRBJ2-7, with TRBD2 matching over 10 bases. Trimming removed 1 base from V and 4 bases from J; junction bases left unmatched: 4. The germline CDR1 and CDR2 sequences are MGHDK and SYGVNS. The CDR3 runs 15 residues. This CDR3 is CASSEWSSGSYEQYF. CDR3 in DNA: TGTGCCAGCAGTGAATGGTCTAGCGGGAGTTACGAGCAGTACTTC.

DNA of the CDR3: TGTGCCAGCAGCCCCGGGCTGATTCCACGGAACAATGAGCAGTTCTTC. Encoded protein: CASSPGLIPRNNEQFF. The rearrangement links TRBV9 to TRBJ2-1; no reliable D call. CDR3 length: 16 amino acids. Trimming removed 4 bases from V and 5 bases from J, with 19 bases in between. The germline V gene encodes CDR1 SGDLS and CDR2 YYNGEE.

The rearrangement uses TRBV19 and TRBJ2-2; either TRBD1 or TRBD2 may supply D (5 bases each). The CDR3 contains 14 residues. Deletions cut 5 bases from V and 7 bases from J, with 14 bases between. Germline-derived CDR1 and CDR2 are LNHDA and SQIVND (reference sequence). Here the CDR3 DNA reads TGTGCCAGTAGTGTGGGGACGACTGTCGGGGAGCTGTTTTTT. The encoded protein is CASSVGTTVGELFF. Variable domain in full (rest from reference TRBV19 and TRBJ2-2): DGGITQSPKYLFRKEGQNVTLSCEQNLNHDAMYWYRQDPGQGLRLIYYSQIVNDFQKGDIAEGYSVSREKKESFPLTVTSAQKNPTAFYLCASSVGTTVGELFFGEGSRLTVL.

This clone came up a few times. The chain employs TRBV6-6 and TRBJ2-3; the match to TRBD2 covers 7 bases. CDR3 length: 14 residues. Looked up from germline, CDR1 is MNHNY and CDR2 is SVGAGI (reference sequence). V dropped 4 bases and J dropped 1; count of bases not matched to a gene: 2. CDR3 sequence: CASSSLAGTDTQYF. The CDR3 DNA sequence: TGTGCCAGCAGTTCCCTAGCGGGCACAGATACGCAGTATTTT.

The V call is TRBV9, the J call TRBJ2-1; perhaps TRBD2 as D (5 bases). V dropped 3 bases and J dropped 0 bases, with 10 bases sitting between them. Germline CDR1 reads SGDLS; CDR2 reads YYNGEE. This CDR3 is built from 15 residues. CDR3 nucleotides: TGTGCCAGCAGCGGCACCGGGATCTCCTACAATGAGCAGTTCTTC. It is translated as CASSGTGISYNEQFF.

Concerning this clone: The sample has other DNA sequences that encode this CDR3 too. The chain couples TRBV29-1 to TRBJ2-7, with a weak D call TRBD2 (6 bases). The V gene's germline CDR1 is SQVTM and CDR2 ANQGSEA. The CDR3 covers 12 residues. V was cut by 4 bases and J by 6 bases, with 13 bases left in between. CDR3 region: CSVVGTGGEQYF. CDR3 sequence (DNA): TGCAGCGTTGTGGGGACTGGTGGCGAGCAGTACTTC.